This T cell receptor beta chain was documented in a study of blood T cell repertoires in COVID-19 (dated by TCRdb to about 2020). Notes on the research overall: Samples covering the acute and convalescent phases of COVID-19 were provided by collaborators in the United States, Italy and Spain. The material from the prospective study consisted of cDNA or gDNA derived from T cells, B-cell-depleted T cells, or PBMCs. Deeply sampled blood TCRbeta repertoires from subjects exposed to, actively infected with, or recovered from COVID-19 were included in the dataset. The repertoires were released in a freely available public database meant as a resource for research on the immune response to SARS-CoV-2. The samples were drawn from two sources: the first 160 participants of the ongoing ImmuneRACE study, and some 1,300 subjects contributed by 6 global collaborators. Sample metadata almost always included a de-identified subject ID, COVID-19 status, age in years and sex. Where HLA class I and class II types were available, the types were taken from metadata supplied by the sample provider, not from assay-based typing.

TCRbeta CDR3 regions were amplified from genomic DNA using the immunoSEQ Assay, a bias-controlled multiplex PCR. Regarding the original processing steps: Within the assay, amplification of reference gene primers was used to estimate how many nucleated cells each sample contained. To quantify the absolute abundance of each unique TCRbeta CDR3 rearrangement, sequence reads were collapsed and filtered. For each sample, productive Simpson clonality was calculated as the square root of Simpson's diversity index over productive rearrangements. In TCRdb, the immuneACCESS table is reduced to in-frame sequences with V and J assigned. These tables do not hold every clone; where another copy was compared, an unresolved V gene accounts for under half, and the others remain unexplained. The V and J calls and clone size come from that table; D and trimming were worked out from the DNA. The sample contains over 65,000 clones, 82% of them found a single time. Jointly, the top ten make up about 16% of the sample.

Inclusive of the bounding cysteine and phenylalanine, the CDR3 is 15 residues long. Just the 45-base CDR3 DNA is kept, in frame starting at base 1. The germline V gene specifies SGHVS as CDR1 and FQNEAQ as CDR2. Between the V and J ends, shortened by 1 base and 2 bases respectively, the junction contains 12 bases. About this clone itself: Its antigen specificity is not known. No per-base quality is available; no much larger clone lies one base away.

The research as a whole found: Clinical and demographic metadata were provided uncurated, with the amount varying by source and participant.

Whole blood was collected in K2EDTA tubes by collaborating institutions according to the institutions' own protocols. Collaborator samples were shipped for TCRbeta analysis as frozen whole blood, isolated PBMCs, or DNA extracted from either sample type. The receptor chain draws on TRBV7-8 and TRBJ2-7, with no confident D gene call. This sequence originates from a man of 80 years or more with active COVID-19. Sequenced material: peripheral blood. The nucleotide sequence is TGTGCCAGCAGCTTAGGGCGGCAACGGACCTACGAGCAGTACTTC. It specifies CASSLGRQRTYEQYF.